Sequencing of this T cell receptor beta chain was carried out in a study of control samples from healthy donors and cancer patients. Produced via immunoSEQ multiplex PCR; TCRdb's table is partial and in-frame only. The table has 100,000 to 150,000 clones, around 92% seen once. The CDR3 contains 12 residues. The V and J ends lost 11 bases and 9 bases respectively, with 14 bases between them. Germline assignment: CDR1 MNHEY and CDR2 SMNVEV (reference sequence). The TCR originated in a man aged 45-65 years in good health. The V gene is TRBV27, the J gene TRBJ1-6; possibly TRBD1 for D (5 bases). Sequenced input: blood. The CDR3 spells CAAWGGGSPLHF. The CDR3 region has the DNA TGTGCCGCCTGGGGCGGTGGTTCACCCCTCCACTTT.